One sample yielded the 25 T cell receptor beta chains listed below, sequenced in a study of post-analysis software for immune sequencing data. General observations from the study: Roughly five TRBV segments appeared more often in patients than in controls, and TRBV5-6, TRBV5-1 and TRBV20-1 were among these.

Antigens for these TCRs are unknown. Tagging with unique molecular identifiers was a feature of the TCR beta cDNA libraries. MiXCR, applied by TCRdb to the PCR reads, yields one record per CDR3 protein. The data show more than 450,000 distinct CDR3 sequences, with approximately 31% seen just once and approximately 6% held by the top ten. Sequenced material: blood. The receptors come from a girl aged 2 to 17 with multiple sclerosis.

The genes are TRBV7-8 and TRBJ1-2; D is unclear. This CDR3 is 15 amino acids long. The germline V gene encodes CDR1 SGHVS and CDR2 FQNEAQ. Trimming shortened V by 1 base and J by 0 bases, and 9 bases separated the two germline ends. CDR3 coding DNA: TGTGCCAGCAGCTTAGTCGCAGGCTCTAACTATGGCTACACCTTC. Amino acids: CASSLVAGSNYGYTF.

This clonotype was counted many times. This rearrangement joins TRBV12-3 or TRBV12-4 to TRBJ2-5; 9 bases are shared with TRBD1. The CDR3 runs 14 residues. V lost 3 bases, J lost 4 bases, and 3 bases stayed unmatched. CDR3 amino acids: CASSLDRGSETQYF. For the CDR3, the DNA is TGTGCCAGCAGTTTGGACAGGGGATCAGAGACCCAGTACTTC.

The CDR3 DNA reads as TGTGCCAGCAGACTAGCGGGGGGGCTGAGGGATACGCAGTATTTT. Translated, it gives CASRLAGGLRDTQYF. The V gene is TRBV12-3 or TRBV12-4, the J gene TRBJ2-3; TRBD2 agrees at 13 bases. This CDR3 spans 15 amino acids. V dropped 6 bases and J dropped 6; count of bases not matched to a gene: 6.

The rearrangement links TRBV20-1 to TRBJ1-5, with D tentatively TRBD1 (5 bases). The germline V gene has CDR1 DFQATT and CDR2 SNEGSKA (reference sequence). With 2 bases removed from V and 3 bases from J, the gap between germline ends came to 8 bases. The CDR3 runs 13 residues. The CDR3 nucleotides read TGCAGTGCTAGAACGACAGACAATCAGCCCCAGCATTTT. Its protein is CSARTTDNQPQHF.

The chain recombines TRBV6-5 with TRBJ2-5; TRBD1 is a possible D gene (5 bases). The CDR3 is made up of 13 amino acids. Per germline, CDR1 MNHEY and CDR2 SVGAGI. Trimming pared 6 bases from V and 4 bases from J, leaving 12 bases between. The DNA for the CDR3 is TGTGCCAGCAGCCCATATGGGGCAGAGACCCAGTACTTC. This gives the protein CASSPYGAETQYF.

The rearrangement links TRBV4-1 to TRBJ2-5; D gene ambiguous. This CDR3 is built from 17 residues. Trimming left V 6 bases short and J 2 bases short, with 22 bases between. Looked up from germline, CDR1 is MGHRA and CDR2 is YSYEKL. CDR3 nucleotides: TGCGCCAGCAGTCGTACACCGCCAGCGACCCTACAAGAGACCCAGTACTTC. It translates to CASSRTPPATLQETQYF.

The rearrangement links TRBV5-5 to TRBJ2-1; 7 bases fit TRBD2. V was clipped by 2 bases and J by 6 bases; unmatched bases: 8. This CDR3 region has 15 residues. CDR1 is SGHKS and CDR2 is YYEKEE in the germline V gene (reference sequence). The CDR3 sequence is CASSFRTSGGNEQFF. The CDR3 DNA sequence: TGTGCCAGCAGCTTCAGGACTAGTGGGGGCAATGAGCAGTTCTTC.

This chain links TRBV5-1 with TRBJ1-1; tentatively, D is TRBD1 (6 bases). Germline assignment: CDR1 SGHRS and CDR2 YFSETQ. This CDR3 has 15 residues. Trimming removed 0 bases from V and 5 bases from J, with 14 bases in between. CDR3 residues: CASSLEGVGETEAFF. In DNA form, the CDR3 reads TGCGCCAGCAGCTTGGAGGGGGTTGGAGAAACTGAAGCTTTCTTT. Complete variable domain (other parts from reference TRBV5-1 and TRBJ1-1): KAGVTQTPRYLIKTRGQQVTLSCSPISGHRSVSWYQQTPGQGLQFLFEYFSETQRNKGNFPGRFSGRQFSNSRSEMNVSTLELGDSALYLCASSLEGVGETEAFFGQGTRLTVV.

This clonotype occurred a few times. This rearrangement joins TRBV20-1 to TRBJ2-7; 10 nucleotides align to TRBD1. V lost 2 bases to trimming and J lost 5 bases; unmatched junction nucleotides: 9. CDR1 is DFQATT, CDR2 SNEGSKA, per germline (reference sequence). There are 15 residues in the CDR3. CDR3 loop: CSARWRQGAGHEQYF. Here the CDR3 DNA reads TGCAGTGCTAGATGGCGACAGGGGGCGGGCCACGAGCAGTACTTC.

This clonotype was observed a few times. This chain joins TRBV11-2 and TRBJ1-2; tentatively, D is TRBD1 (5 bases). Germline values: CDR1 SGHAT, CDR2 FQNNGV. The length of the CDR3 is 15 residues. V was pared by 4 bases and J by 0 bases, with 12 bases between. The CDR3 DNA follows: TGTGCCAGCAGCTCCCGAGGGACCGCTAACTATGGCTACACCTTC. Residues: CASSSRGTANYGYTF.

This clonotype was observed a handful of times. This CDR3 is CASSVLSTAPGGYTF. In nucleotides, the CDR3 is TGTGCCAGCAGTGTCCTATCGACGGCGCCGGGAGGCTACACCTTC. The rearrangement uses TRBV9 and TRBJ1-2; D unclear. The length of the CDR3 is 15 residues. V was clipped by 5 bases and J by 8 bases, with 22 bases between them. The germline V gene encodes CDR1 SGDLS and CDR2 YYNGEE.

In this sample, this clonotype turned up a few times. This chain links TRBV12-3 or TRBV12-4 with TRBJ1-2; possible D gene TRBD1, 6 bases. The CDR3 spans 13 residues. The V and J ends lost 7 bases and 4 bases respectively, with 13 bases between them. CDR3 nucleotide sequence: TGTGCCAGCACCCCCAGGGGTTCCTATGGCTACACCTTC. Its protein is CASTPRGSYGYTF.

This clonotype was seen a single time. This sequence joins TRBV9 and TRBJ2-1; D unresolved. The V end was cut by 3 bases, the J end by 4 bases, with 14 bases between. CDR3 size: 15 residues. Looked up from germline, CDR1 is SGDLS and CDR2 is YYNGEE. The CDR3 spells CASSAVAERYNEQFF. The CDR3 DNA sequence: TGTGCCAGCAGCGCAGTGGCCGAGAGGTACAATGAGCAGTTCTTC.

This clonotype appeared a few times. The V and J genes are TRBV20-1 and TRBJ2-5, with D possibly TRBD2 on 7 matching bases. Trimming shortened V by 6 bases and J by 2 bases, and 22 bases separated the two germline ends. The CDR3 is 16 amino acids. Germline assignment: CDR1 DFQATT and CDR2 SNEGSKA (reference sequence). The CDR3 DNA reads TGCAGTGCCGACGGGGGGCCGAATAATCTACAAGAGACCCAGTACTTC. Protein sequence: CSADGGPNNLQETQYF.

This clonotype was counted only a few times. V and J are TRBV12-3 or TRBV12-4 and TRBJ2-3, with 9 bases aligning to TRBD1. V lost 5 bases to trimming and J lost 7 bases; unmatched junction nucleotides: 13. The length of the CDR3 is 16 residues. CDR3 residues: CASSQAHRGQVNTQYF. CDR3 nucleotide sequence: TGTGCCAGCAGTCAAGCTCACAGGGGGCAGGTGAATACGCAGTATTTT.

The chain links TRBV20-1 to TRBJ2-6; 7 bases match TRBD1. The CDR3 extends over 19 amino acids. Trimming took 0 bases from V and 3 from J; bases not matched to a gene: 14. CDR1 and CDR2 (germline): DFQATT, SNEGSKA (reference sequence). DNA for the CDR3: TGCAGTGCTAGAGATGGTTACAGGGGTGTTCTTCGTGGGGCCAACGTCCTGACTTTC. Translation: CSARDGYRGVLRGANVLTF.

A few counts support this clonotype. The chain is built from TRBV20-1 and TRBJ2-6; D may correspond to TRBD1 or TRBD2 (5 bases each). V was cut by 0 bases and J by 0 bases, with 12 bases left in between. Germline V lookup: CDR1 DFQATT, CDR2 SNEGSKA (reference sequence). CDR3 length: 17 amino acids. The CDR3 bases are TGCAGTGCTAGAGATACGAGGGGTTTCTCTGGGGCCAACGTCCTGACTTTC. Residues: CSARDTRGFSGANVLTF.

The table lists this clonotype with a few counts. This chain connects TRBV21-1 to TRBJ2-4; the table's D call, TRBD2, has no DNA check behind it. TRBV21-1 is classified as a pseudogene. The CDR3 covers 15 residues. The CDR3 reads CASSNRRLAFNIQYF. The CDR3 DNA follows: TGTGCCAGCAGCAACAGGAGGCTAGCGTTCAACATTCAGTACTTC.

This clonotype was counted a few times. This chain joins TRBV4-2 and TRBJ2-5; 11 bases are a match to TRBD2. V shed 4 bases and J 1 base; nucleotides not matched to a gene: 5. This CDR3 comprises 16 residues. Germline V lookup: CDR1 LGHNA, CDR2 YNFKEQ. CDR3 in amino acids: CASSPGTSGPQETQYF. Here the CDR3 DNA reads TGTGCCAGCAGCCCCGGGACTAGCGGACCCCAAGAGACCCAGTACTTC.

The genes are TRBV7-8 and TRBJ1-6; 7 bases are shared with TRBD1. This CDR3 contains 13 residues. CDR1 SGHVS and CDR2 FQNEAQ come from the germline V gene. Trimming at V came to 8 bases and at J to 7 bases, leaving 5 bases not matched to a gene. The CDR3 loop is CASRTGGNSPLHF. The CDR3 DNA is TGTGCCAGCCGGACAGGAGGGAATTCACCCCTCCACTTT.

This clonotype was counted between two and nine times. This chain connects TRBV3-1 to TRBJ2-5; perhaps D is TRBD1 or TRBD2 (5 bases each). This CDR3 comprises 12 residues. Germline CDR1 LGHDT, CDR2 YNNKEL (reference sequence). Deletions cut 1 base from V and 7 bases from J, with 7 bases between. CDR3 in amino acids: CASSQGGSTQYF. The CDR3, as DNA: TGTGCCAGCAGCCAAGGGGGGTCGACCCAGTACTTC.

V usage is TRBV4-1 and J usage is TRBJ2-7; weak D call: TRBD2 (7 bases). Trimming took 2 bases from V and 7 from J, leaving 21 bases between them. The V gene's germline CDR1 is MGHRA and CDR2 YSYEKL. This CDR3 is built from 16 residues. CDR3 residues: CASSQLSGTKGREQYF. CDR3 DNA: TGCGCCAGCAGCCAACTCAGCGGGACAAAGGGGAGGGAGCAGTACTTC.

CDR3 sequence: CASSYSPAGGQETQFF. CDR3 bases: TGTGCCAGCAGTTACTCGCCAGCGGGGGGACAAGAGACCCAGTTCTTC. The rearrangement links TRBV6-5 to TRBJ2-5, with TRBD2 matching over 9 bases. TRBJ2-1 explains the end of the DNA better; the J call may be wrong. Germline values: CDR1 MNHEY, CDR2 SVGAGI. The CDR3 contains 16 residues.

V and J are TRBV5-4 and TRBJ2-3, with D unclear. V lost 5 bases and J 2 bases, leaving 9 bases between the germline ends. The CDR3 has 13 amino acids. Germline loops: CDR1 SGHNT, CDR2 YYREEE (reference sequence). For the CDR3, the DNA is TGTGCCAGCAGACCCCATTCCACAGATACGCAGTATTTT. As protein: CASRPHSTDTQYF.

This clonotype was counted at least ten times. The chain links TRBV12-3 or TRBV12-4 to TRBJ2-5; D is ambiguous. Trimming cost V 6 bases and J 2 bases, with 4 bases left between them. The CDR3 has 11 residues. For the CDR3, the DNA is TGTGCCAGCAGAGTGCAAGAGACCCAGTACTTC. Amino acid sequence: CASRVQETQYF.